The source of this T cell receptor beta chain is a study of shared clonotypes between healthy human individuals. Samples underwent the assay at deep level. Produced via immunoSEQ multiplex PCR; TCRdb's table is partial and in-frame only. The table records over 850,000 clones, more than 75% of them present only once. A CD45RA+ naive subset and a CD45RA-negative memory subset were split from CD4+ cells. V was trimmed by 3 bases and J by 4 bases, leaving 10 bases between them. This CDR3 contains 14 residues. Germline V gives CDR1 SNHLY, CDR2 FYNNEI. The chain recombines TRBV2 with TRBJ1-5; a possible D gene is TRBD1 (5 bases). The sequence derives from a man younger than 30 in good health. Some clones in this sample may be carry-over from other donors' samples. The sequenced material came from memory CD4+ T cells from PBMCs. Subset noted: CD45RA-negative fraction. CDR3 DNA sequence: TGTGCCAGCAGTGACAGGACATATAATCAGCCCCAGCATTTT. Amino acid sequence: CASSDRTYNQPQHF.